This T cell receptor beta chain stems from a study of T cell responses to AZD1222 COVID-19 vaccine. Regarding the study as a whole: Sampling that yielded the repertoires occurred only after the peak T cell response.

V was cut by 3 bases and J by 3 bases, with 17 bases left in between. CDR1 SEHNR and CDR2 FQNEAQ come from the germline V gene (reference sequence). This CDR3 is built from 16 residues. The data were produced by immunoSEQ multiplex PCR, yet TCRdb's version contains in-frame clones alone and is incomplete. This sample has some 130,000 clones, with around 92% found just once. Note on this clone: Its specificity is not known.

This chain joins TRBV7-9 and TRBJ1-2; D ambiguous. Sequencing was performed on peripheral blood, taken 28 days after the second AZD1222 dose. The sequence came from an adult who received the AZD1222 COVID-19 vaccine. CDR3 DNA: TGTGCCAGCAGCTTGTGGGATCAGATAGCTGACTATGGCTACACCTTC. Residues: CASSLWDQIADYGYTF.